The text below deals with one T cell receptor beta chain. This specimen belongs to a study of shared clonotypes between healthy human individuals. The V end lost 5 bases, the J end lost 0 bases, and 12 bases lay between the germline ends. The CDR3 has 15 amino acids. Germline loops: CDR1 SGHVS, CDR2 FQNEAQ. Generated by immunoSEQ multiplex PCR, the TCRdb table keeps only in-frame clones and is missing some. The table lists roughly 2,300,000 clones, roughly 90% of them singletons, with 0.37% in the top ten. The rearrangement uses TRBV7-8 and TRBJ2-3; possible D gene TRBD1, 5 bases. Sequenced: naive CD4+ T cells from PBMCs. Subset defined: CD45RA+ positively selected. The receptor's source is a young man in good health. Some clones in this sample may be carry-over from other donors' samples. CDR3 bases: TGTGCCAGCAGCACATGGGGCCAGAGCACAGATACGCAGTATTTT. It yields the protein CASSTWGQSTDTQYF.